This TCR beta chain was sequenced in a study of shared clonotypes between healthy human individuals. Study results and caveats: Memory subsets generally showed smaller estimated richness than naive subsets did. Sorted-subset sequencing, rarefaction showed, was incomplete despite large depth.

Naive CD8 cells comprised CD45RO-negative, CCR7-positively selected cells, excluding terminally differentiated effector memory CD45RA+ cells. Comment on this clone: The antigen is unknown.

Method: immunoSEQ multiplex PCR; TCRdb's copy keeps in-frame clones and lacks some. The sample records about 2 million clones, about 95% being singletons. CDR3 size: 15 residues. Germline V gene lookup returns CDR1 SGHRS and CDR2 YFSETQ. J lost 4 bases, V lost 4 bases, and 10 bases had no gene match. Source material: naive CD8+ T cells sorted from blood. The chain recombines TRBV5-1 with TRBJ1-1; TRBD1 matches 7 bases. The TCR sequence derives from a man aged 18 to 29 in good health. The DNA of the CDR3 is TGCGCCAGCAGCCCATTACAGGGGATGGTCACTGAAGCTTTCTTT. Encoded protein: CASSPLQGMVTEAFF.